This record concerns one TCR beta chain sequence. It lacks a known antigen. No base quality values were provided; no much bigger clone lies one nucleotide off. Collaborating institutions collected whole blood in K2EDTA tubes following their own protocols. For TCRbeta analysis, collaborator samples were shipped as frozen whole blood, as isolated PBMCs, or as DNA extracted from either sample type. This specimen belongs to a study of blood T cell repertoires in COVID-19 (dated by TCRdb to about 2020). In the study overall: The collaborator samples originated in the United States, Italy and Spain and spanned the acute and convalescent phases of COVID-19. Where available, HLA class I and class II types were taken from metadata supplied by the sample provider and were not determined by assay-based typing. The samples were drawn from two sources: the first 160 participants of the ongoing ImmuneRACE study, and 1,254 subjects contributed by 6 global collaborators. A freely available public database, intended as a resource for researchers studying the immune response to SARS-CoV-2, is where the repertoires were released. The dataset comprised deeply sampled blood TCRbeta repertoires from subjects exposed to, actively infected with, or recovered from COVID-19. The prospective study material was composed of cDNA or gDNA derived from T cells, B-cell-depleted T cells, or PBMCs. The sample metadata nearly always contained a de-identified subject ID, COVID-19 status, age in years and sex. Results and caveats for the whole study, not just this receptor: The amount of clinical and demographic metadata varied by source and participant and was provided uncurated.

In the germline V gene (reference sequence), CDR1 corresponds to LGHDT and CDR2 to YNNKEL. The junction shows trimming of 1 base on V and 1 base on J, plus 7 bases between the germline ends. The CDR3 has 14 amino acids, counting the end cysteine and phenylalanine. Only CDR3 DNA is held: 42 bases, read in frame from base 1. The immunoSEQ Assay, a bias-controlled multiplex PCR, was used to amplify TCRbeta CDR3 regions from genomic DNA. The paper's data handling went like this. The number of nucleated cells in each sample was estimated from the amplification of reference gene primers within the assay. To quantify the absolute abundance of each unique TCRbeta CDR3 rearrangement, sequence reads were collapsed and filtered. For each sample, productive Simpson clonality was calculated by taking the square root of Simpson's diversity index across productive rearrangements. What TCRdb holds here is the immuneACCESS table cut down to in-frame rearrangements. Part of the clones is not present; checked against another copy, under half of the missing clones reflect an unresolved V gene, and the others are unexplained. V, J and clone size are those of that table, while D and trimming were read from the DNA. The sample data list some 120,000 clones, and approximately 89% of these were observed just once. The ten largest clones capture over 3.5% of the sample.

In this chain, TRBV3-1 (or the pseudogene TRBV3-2) is recombined with TRBJ1-1; the D gene lacks a confident call. Sequencing used peripheral blood. The sequence derives from a woman aged 55-69 years with acute or convalescent COVID-19. CDR3 loop: CASSQVAGNTEAFF. Read as DNA, the sequence is TGTGCCAGCAGCCAAGTTGCGGGGAACACTGAAGCTTTCTTT.